This record covers a single TCR beta chain. This sample is part of a study of blood T cell repertoires in COVID-19. V lost 5 bases and J 2 bases, leaving 18 bases between the germline ends. The length of the CDR3 is 16 residues. Germline lookup yields CDR1 SEHNR and CDR2 FQNEAQ (reference sequence). Clones were read by immunoSEQ multiplex PCR, and TCRdb kept only the in-frame ones, dropping some. The data show about 240,000 clones, roughly 91% seen once. Clinical history reported by participants formed the basis on which cohorts were assigned. The rearrangement uses TRBV7-9 and TRBJ1-2; the D gene is possibly TRBD1 (5 bases). The sample consisted of PBMCs or T cells enriched from blood (not recorded which). The clonotype comes from a woman in her twenties or thirties who had recovered from COVID-19. For the CDR3, the DNA is TGTGCCAGCAGCCCCCCCTCCCGGGACTCAAACTATGGCTACACCTTC. Protein product: CASSPPSRDSNYGYTF.